Listed below are T cell receptor beta chains from one sample, sequenced in a study of OX40 agonist ivuxolimab in advanced cancers. The table came from immunoSEQ multiplex PCR; TCRdb's copy has only in-frame clones and leaves some out. Of fewer than 85,000 clones in the sample, 86% are singletons; the top ten hold 0.8% to 1%. The source was CD4+ or CD8+ T cells sorted from blood, collected in a trial of the OX40 agonist ivuxolimab. The origin of the receptors is an adult with an advanced solid tumor such as melanoma, head and neck, liver or kidney cancer. Both conserved end residues are part of each CDR3. Each record gives: J gene, V gene, D gene, clone size, CDR3 protein, CDR3 DNA. The D gene is left open where the match is weak. The size entry is marked missing in some rows and otherwise reads once, few, many or a size class.

TRBJ2-4	TRBV10-3	TRBD1	-	CAISESGQVNIQYF	TGTGCCATCAGTGAGTCGGGACAGGTAAACATTCAGTACTTC
TRBJ2-2	TRBV5-5	-	-	CASSPEGRVVTGELFF	TGTGCCAGCAGCCCCGAAGGCAGGGTGGTCACCGGGGAGCTGTTTTTT
TRBJ1-2	TRBV2	-	-	CASSVRVEGGYTF	TGTGCCAGCAGTGTTAGGGTCGAGGGTGGCTACACCTTC
TRBJ1-2	TRBV19	-	-	CATGPPNYGYTF	TGTGCCACCGGACCTCCTAACTATGGCTACACCTTC
TRBJ2-2	TRBV18	TRBD1	-	CASSSGQAGELFF	TGTGCCAGCTCATCGGGACAGGCCGGGGAGCTGTTTTTT
TRBJ2-3	TRBV4-2	TRBD2	-	CASSSLAGGTDTQYF	TGTGCCAGCAGCTCGCTAGCGGGGGGCACAGATACGCAGTATTTT
TRBJ1-4	TRBV7-3	TRBD1	-	CASSPGQSTNEKLFF	TGTGCCAGCAGCCCGGGACAGTCAACTAATGAAAAACTGTTTTTT
TRBJ1-5	TRBV2	TRBD1	-	CASSGQGGFQPQHF	TGTGCCAGCAGCGGACAGGGGGGTTTCCAGCCCCAGCATTTT
TRBJ2-1	TRBV19	TRBD1	-	CASSGQGVYEQFF	TGTGCCAGTAGCGGGCAGGGGGTCTATGAGCAGTTCTTC
TRBJ2-7	TRBV10-3	TRBD1	-	CAIRTGTAYEQYF	TGTGCCATCAGGACCGGGACAGCGTACGAGCAGTACTTC
TRBJ1-2	TRBV19	-	-	CASSREQDNYGYTF	TGTGCCAGTAGTAGGGAGCAGGATAACTATGGCTACACCTTC
TRBJ1-6	TRBV9	-	-	CASTAVRCRSSYNSPLHF	TGTGCCAGCACGGCAGTCCGGTGCCGTAGCTCCTATAATTCACCCCTCCACTTT
TRBJ2-2	TRBV7-3	-	-	CASSQNREPGELFF	TGTGCCAGCAGCCAGAACAGGGAACCCGGGGAGCTGTTTTTT
TRBJ2-2	TRBV29-1	TRBD1	-	CSVGGQGGTGELFF	TGCAGCGTTGGCGGACAGGGTGGCACCGGGGAGCTGTTTTTT
TRBJ2-5	TRBV19	TRBD2	-	CASSIGGRAQETQYF	TGTGCCAGTAGTATAGGCGGGAGGGCTCAAGAGACCCAGTACTTC
TRBJ1-1	TRBV9	-	-	CASSVASNTEAFF	TGTGCCAGCAGCGTAGCTTCGAACACTGAAGCTTTCTTT
TRBJ2-7	TRBV18	TRBD1	once	CASSQGQAYSYEQYF	TGTGCCAGCTCCCAGGGACAGGCGTACTCCTACGAGCAGTACTTC
TRBJ2-6	TRBV29-1	-	-	CSVGATTGANVLTF	TGCAGCGTTGGAGCTACGACAGGGGCCAACGTCCTGACTTTC
TRBJ1-2	TRBV7-2	-	-	CASSLGAENYGYTF	TGTGCCAGCAGCTTAGGTGCGGAAAACTATGGCTACACCTTC
TRBJ1-1	TRBV7-3	-	once	CASSFRGNTEAFF	TGTGCCAGCAGCTTTAGGGGGAACACTGAAGCTTTCTTT
TRBJ2-7	TRBV10-3	-	-	CAISESGRGEQYF	TGTGCCATCAGTGAGTCGGGAAGGGGCGAGCAGTACTTC
TRBJ2-6	TRBV9	-	-	CASSPLPDGANVLTF	TGTGCCAGCAGCCCGCTGCCGGATGGGGCCAACGTCCTGACTTTC
TRBJ1-2	TRBV6-5	TRBD1	-	CASRILGTGSGYTF	TGTGCCAGCAGGATACTCGGGACAGGCAGTGGCTACACCTTC
TRBJ2-7	TRBV18	-	-	CASSPPMVNPYEQYF	TGTGCCAGCTCACCACCTATGGTCAATCCCTACGAGCAGTACTTC
TRBJ1-1	TRBV29-1	TRBD1	-	CSAARQGIYTEAFF	TGCAGCGCTGCCCGACAGGGGATATACACTGAAGCTTTCTTT
TRBJ2-7	TRBV6-5	-	-	CASTTDRSYEQYF	TGTGCCAGCACTACCGACAGGTCCTACGAGCAGTACTTC
TRBJ1-1	TRBV21-1	-	-	CASSTPGHLNTEAFF	TGTGCCAGCAGCACCCCCGGACACCTGAACACTGAAGCTTTCTTT
TRBJ2-1	TRBV6-5	TRBD1	-	CASRRRGSQGNEQFF	TGTGCCAGCAGGCGCAGGGGGTCGCAGGGCAATGAGCAGTTCTTC
TRBJ1-1	TRBV19	-	-	CASSNRDTEAFF	TGTGCCAGTAGCAACCGGGACACTGAAGCTTTCTTT
TRBJ2-4	TRBV5-1	TRBD2	-	CASSLEGLAGDTNF	TGCGCCAGCAGCTTGGAGGGACTAGCGGGAGATACGAACTTC
TRBJ2-3	TRBV5-1	TRBD2	once	CASSLALAGDGADTQYF	TGCGCCAGCAGCTTGGCCCTAGCGGGAGATGGCGCAGATACGCAGTATTTT
TRBJ2-1	TRBV6-1	-	-	CASSEGVRGAYNEQFF	TGTGCCAGCAGTGAAGGGGTCAGGGGAGCCTACAATGAGCAGTTCTTC
TRBJ2-3	TRBV11-2	TRBD2	-	CASSLDLTSGSLTDTQYF	TGTGCCAGCAGCTTAGACCTCACTAGCGGGAGTCTGACAGATACGCAGTATTTT
TRBJ2-3	TRBV30	-	-	CAWMQLAFTDTQYF	TGTGCCTGGATGCAGTTAGCGTTCACAGATACGCAGTATTTT
TRBJ1-4	TRBV5-1	-	-	CASKAGIATNEKLFF	TGCGCCAGCAAGGCGGGGATAGCAACTAATGAAAAACTGTTTTTT
TRBJ1-6	TRBV11-3	-	-	CASSLVGRANSPLHF	TGTGCCAGCAGCTTAGTCGGCAGAGCAAATTCACCCCTCCACTTT
TRBJ2-6	TRBV13	-	once	CASSLRGGGGANVLTF	TGTGCCAGCAGCTTACGTGGGGGTGGTGGGGCCAACGTCCTGACTTTC
TRBJ2-7	TRBV30	TRBD1	-	CAWNLQGQWGLEQYF	TGTGCCTGGAATTTACAGGGACAGTGGGGCCTCGAGCAGTACTTC
TRBJ1-6	TRBV6-5	-	-	CASGLRVNSPLHF	TGTGCCAGCGGCCTCAGGGTTAATTCACCCCTCCACTTT
TRBJ2-7	TRBV6-6	-	-	CASSYSRNYEQYF	TGTGCCAGCAGTTACTCACGGAACTACGAGCAGTACTTC
TRBJ1-2	TRBV29-1	-	few	CSVERDPSLYGYTF	TGCAGCGTTGAACGGGACCCGAGTTTGTATGGCTACACCTTC